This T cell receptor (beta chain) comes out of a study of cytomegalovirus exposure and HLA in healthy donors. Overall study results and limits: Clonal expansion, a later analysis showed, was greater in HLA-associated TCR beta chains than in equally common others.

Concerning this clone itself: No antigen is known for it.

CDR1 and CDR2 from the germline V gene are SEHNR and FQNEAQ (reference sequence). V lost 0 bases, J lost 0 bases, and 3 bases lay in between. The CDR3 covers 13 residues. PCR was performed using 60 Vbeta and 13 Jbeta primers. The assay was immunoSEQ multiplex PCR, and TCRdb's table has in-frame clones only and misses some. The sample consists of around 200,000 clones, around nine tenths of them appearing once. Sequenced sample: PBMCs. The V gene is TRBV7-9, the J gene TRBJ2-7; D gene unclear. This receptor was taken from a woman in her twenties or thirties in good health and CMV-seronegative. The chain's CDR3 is CASSLAFSYEQYF. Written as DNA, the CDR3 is TGTGCCAGCAGCTTAGCCTTCTCCTACGAGCAGTACTTC. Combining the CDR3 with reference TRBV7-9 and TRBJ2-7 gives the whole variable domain DTGVSQNPRHKITKRGQNVTFRCDPISEHNRLYWYRQTLGQGPEFLTYFQNEAQLEKSRLLSDRFSAERPKGSFSTLEIQRTEQGDSAMYLCASSLAFSYEQYFGPGTRLTVT.